This T cell receptor beta chain was identified during a study of CD4 T cells in relation to SARS-CoV-2 and coronaviruses. As for the study in general: PBMCs were cultured with antigen for over nine days before TCR beta sequencing. Shared crossreactive spike epitopes were mapped to their HLA restriction.

On this clone itself: The antigen is unknown.

The unexposed donors gave CD4+ T cells in about 2010-2019, prior to COVID-19. Isolation of CD4+ T cells took place after 10 days in culture. As cell numbers allowed, unexposed-donor CD4+ T cells faced SARS-CoV-2 S/N and four cold-coronavirus spikes. PBMCs were plated at around 2 million per well in IL-2-containing medium. The table came from immunoSEQ multiplex PCR; TCRdb's copy has only in-frame clones and leaves some out. The data hold about 26,000 clones, with roughly 71% observed a single time. Sequencing was performed on CD4+ T cells from PBMCs, cultured in vitro. The receptor's source is a human donor in good health.

CDR3 in amino acids: CSADRGENTEAFF. The CDR3 DNA reads TGCAGCGCAGACAGGGGCGAGAACACTGAAGCTTTCTTT. The chain combines TRBV29-1 with TRBJ1-1; 8 bases agree with TRBD1. Germline V lookup: CDR1 SQVTM, CDR2 ANQGSEA. The CDR3 is 13 amino acids. The trim removed 7 bases at V and 1 base at J, leaving 5 bases unmatched.